This TCR beta chain derives from a study of T cells in women clearing cervical HPV infection. For the study at large: Women with histologically confirmed HPV16-related CIN3 or worse, 2 with invasive cancer, served as cases. Case blood was drawn a median about 160 days after lesion detection. General observations from the study: Timing of associations relative to infection is unclear; T-cell subsets were not isolated.

Details on this clone: No antigen is known for it.

All donors had a single incident cervical HPV16 infection, not prevalent. Some clones are missing from TCRdb's copy, which holds only in-frame ones; the method was immunoSEQ multiplex PCR. The sample totals more than 20,000 clones. The sequence came from a woman between 18 and 75 years old with a cervical HPV16 infection that either progressed to CIN3+ or cleared (not recorded which). Sequenced sample: blood buffy coat.

CDR3 DNA, as far as it was read: TGTGCCAGTTCAGAAAATGCTAACTATGGC. It yields the protein CASSENANYG. The whole CDR3 region reads CASSENANYGYTF. The chain links TRBV19 to TRBJ1-2; D unresolved. The read falls 3 residues short of the CDR3 end, and the missing part is taken from the germline J gene. The CDR3 covers 13 residues. The ends were cut back, 8 bases at V and 0 bases at J, with 10 bases in the middle. CDR1 is LNHDA and CDR2 is SQIVND in the germline V gene (reference sequence).